This T cell receptor beta chain was sequenced in a study of T cell clonality in common variable immunodeficiency. Broader study findings: Fewer deletions and N-nucleotide insertions were reportedly seen in common variable immunodeficiency TCR beta sequences. What drives increased CVID clonality needs T cell subpopulation sequencing. Compared with healthy controls, CVID subjects showed increased TCRbeta clonality, mostly in about a third.

This clone was detected many times. The antigen is unknown. Sequencing used immunoSEQ multiplex PCR; TCRdb keeps in-frame clones, though not all of them. This sample shows more than 20,000 clones and no singletons; about 24% rests with the ten largest. This TCR came from a human donor with common variable immunodeficiency. Sequenced material: peripheral blood mononuclear cells.

The CDR3 sequence is CASSYRLAGVGGETQYF. The sequenced CDR3 bases are TGTGCCAGCAGTTACCGACTAGCGGGAGTAGGTGGGGAGACC. The chain couples TRBV6-2 or TRBV6-3 to TRBJ2-5; 12 bases line up with TRBD2. The read gets to within 3 residues of the CDR3 end, and the germline J gene fills in the rest. With 2 bases clipped from V and 5 bases from J, the junction kept 9 bases outside the gene matches. Germline CDR1 reads MNHEY; CDR2 reads SVGEGT. The CDR3 is 17 amino acids.